Listed below are T cell receptor beta chains from one sample, sequenced in a study of CXCR3-negative and CXCR3-positive naive CD8 T cells. TCRdb re-analyzed the 5' RACE reads; it lists each CDR3 protein once, without DNA. Here the sample table reports 120,000 or so distinct CDR3 sequences. Sequenced input: naive CXCR3+ CD8+ T cells from blood. These receptor sequences come from a human donor in good health. Some clones in this sample may be carry-over from other donors' samples. CDR3s include the opening cysteine and the closing phenylalanine or tryptophan.

TRBV12-3/TRBV12-4	18	TRBJ1-3	CASSSNLAIQSSGNTIYF
TRBV20-1	13	TRBJ2-7	CSARASGTYEQYF
TRBV5-1	11	TRBJ2-1	CASGMNNERFF
TRBV5-1	15	TRBJ2-1	CASRWTSGGANEQFF
TRBV7-8	17	TRBJ2-2	CASSTDRDGVNTGELFF
TRBV6-4	15	TRBJ1-2	CASSESPHGDYGYTF
TRBV10-1	13	TRBJ1-1	CASSATLNTEAFF
TRBV4-1	15	TRBJ2-3	CASSQEDRATDTQYF
TRBV20-1	16	TRBJ2-7	CSARELDEAGLYEQYF
TRBV4-2	15	TRBJ2-1	CASSRVYGDPNEQFF
TRBV6-5	16	TRBJ2-7	CASSLTGGISSYEQYF
TRBV30	13	TRBJ2-7	CAWSISGNHEQYF
TRBV28	13	TRBJ1-4	CASSPPDDEKLFF
TRBV20-1	15	TRBJ2-5	CSAQRLAGNEETQYF
TRBV6-2/TRBV6-3	14	TRBJ2-5	CASTHGISWETQYF
TRBV15	15	TRBJ2-7	CATSRAASGQGEQYF
TRBV5-1	17	TRBJ2-7	CASSLGGSGLSSYEQYF
TRBV7-9	15	TRBJ2-1	CASSLVESSYNEQFF
TRBV9	14	TRBJ1-2	CASSVTGDFHGYTF
TRBV7-2	14	TRBJ1-1	CARSFEAGNTEAFF
TRBV12-3/TRBV12-4	15	TRBJ2-3	CASSFLVSSTDTQYF
TRBV6-6	15	TRBJ2-1	CASTHVTDPIPEQFF
TRBV28	16	TRBJ2-3	CASSPRGVYSTDTQYF
TRBV28	17	TRBJ1-2	CASSPGWRAFGNYGYTF
TRBV6-6	16	TRBJ2-7	CASSYVQGVPSYEQYF
TRBV5-4	15	TRBJ1-1	CASSLLGEVGTEAFF
TRBV19	15	TRBJ1-1	CASSTPGRLDSEAFF
TRBV6-5	16	TRBJ2-2	CASGPWGRANTGELFF
TRBV28	14	TRBJ2-7	CASSRRDNSYEQYF
TRBV7-9	14	TRBJ1-1	CASSLEGSNTEAFF
TRBV28	13	TRBJ2-3	CASSSDRADTQYF
TRBV6-4	13	TRBJ2-1	CASSDSTVSEQFF
TRBV28	15	TRBJ2-3	CASSPPEQSTDTQYF
TRBV27	15	TRBJ2-7	CASSATGASSYEQYF
TRBV7-2	14	TRBJ1-2	CASTDGTPLRGYTF
TRBV6-2/TRBV6-3	14	TRBJ1-5	CASSLQGNNQPQHF
TRBV5-6	13	TRBJ2-7	CASSLGAGHEQYF
TRBV29-1	15	TRBJ2-1	CSVEKIGGGSIEQFF
TRBV29-1	14	TRBJ2-1	CSVEAGDTYNEQFF
TRBV19	13	TRBJ1-3	CASGGNSWNTIYF
TRBV28	12	TRBJ1-6	CASSSFEPTLHF
TRBV29-1	14	TRBJ2-7	CSVVGSGRFDEQYF
TRBV29-1	12	TRBJ1-1	CSVEAGNTEAFF
TRBV6-6	14	TRBJ1-6	CASTTREYNSPLHF
TRBV29-1	14	TRBJ2-5	CSVVGSTDQETQYF
TRBV29-1	13	TRBJ1-3	CSARTRFGNTIYF
TRBV20-1	15	TRBJ2-1	CSARDIAGEDNEQFF
TRBV20-1	15	TRBJ2-7	CSAPTLERGAYEQYF
TRBV7-9	11	TRBJ2-2	CASEYTGELFF
TRBV7-9	15	TRBJ2-1	CASSALGTAYNEQFF
TRBV7-7	15	TRBJ1-1	CASSRWDRTNTEAFF
TRBV13	12	TRBJ1-1	CASSPRDTEAFF
TRBV7-9	17	TRBJ2-3	CASRKNKGASFTDTQYF
TRBV29-1	13	TRBJ1-1	CSVEDASGTEAFF